This T cell receptor beta chain came from a study of identical twins. There are 13 residues in the CDR3. Trimming took off 4 bases at V and 10 bases at J, with 15 bases between the two ends. Germline CDR1 is SGHRS and CDR2 is YFSETQ. Each CDR3 protein is one row after TCRdb ran MiXCR on the 5' RACE reads. The sample records about 220,000 distinct CDR3 sequences, over 8% being singletons. This clonotype was recorded a few times. The genes are TRBV5-1 and TRBJ2-1; no clear D gene. The sequenced sample was memory (CD45RO+) T cells sorted from blood. The clonotype comes from a woman under 30 in good health. CDR3 in DNA: TGCGCCAGCAGCCCGCTGCGCCTTAGGGAGCAGTTCTTC. Its translation: CASSPLRLREQFF.